The clone carrying this T cell receptor beta chain was seen a few times. Its specificity is not known. The data were obtained in a study of T cell repertoires in cytomegalovirus infection. As for the study in general: It was the public TCR beta signatures that indicated both CMV infection and matching HLA type.

Broader study findings: The ex vivo response was dominated by HLA-C-restricted CMV-specific TCR beta clonotypes.

TCRdb re-derived calls from the reads in MiXCR, one entry per CDR3 protein. Here the sample spans some 130,000 distinct CDR3 sequences, roughly 9% being singletons. The receptor was isolated from a human donor in good health (CMV status not recorded). Some clones in this sample may be carry-over from other donors' samples. The sample consisted of PBMCs.

The CDR3 sequence is CASSSGAGFYEQYF. The CDR3 DNA is TGTGCCAGCAGCTCCGGGGCGGGCTTCTACGAGCAGTACTTC. The chain links TRBV3-1 to TRBJ2-7, with D perhaps TRBD1 or TRBD2 (5 bases each). CDR1 is LGHDT, CDR2 YNNKEL, per germline (reference sequence). The V end was cut by 5 bases, the J end by 3 bases, with 14 bases between. The length of the CDR3 is 14 residues.